Below are 6 T cell receptor beta chains sequenced from a single sample in a study of blood T cell repertoires in COVID-19. The table came from immunoSEQ multiplex PCR; TCRdb's copy has only in-frame clones and leaves some out. The sample lists around 240,000 clones; roughly 80% were seen once. Material: peripheral blood. The receptors come from a woman aged 50 to 60 with acute or convalescent COVID-19.

The chain carries TRBV28 and TRBJ2-1; 7 bases map to TRBD2. This CDR3 has 15 amino acids. Germline trimming cut 2 bases from V and 1 base from J; bases unmatched to any gene: 2. In germline, CDR1 is MDHEN, CDR2 SYDVKM. The CDR3 nucleotides are TGTGCCAGCAGTTTACCGGGGGGATCCTACAATGAGCAGTTCTTC. Translating it yields CASSLPGGSYNEQFF.

V usage is TRBV6-4 and J usage is TRBJ1-2, with 12 bases identical to TRBD1. CDR1 and CDR2 from the germline V gene are MRHNA and SNTAGT. CDR3 length equals 14 residues. V dropped 4 bases and J dropped 6; count of bases not matched to a gene: 3. The CDR3 DNA follows: TGTGCCAGCAGTGGGGGGACAGGGGGCAATGGCTACACCTTC. Translating gives CASSGGTGGNGYTF.

The chain couples TRBV6-5 to TRBJ1-3; D ambiguous. The CDR3 spans 14 residues. Germline CDR1 MNHEY, CDR2 SVGAGI. V dropped 7 bases and J dropped 0 bases, with 10 bases sitting between them. The DNA of the CDR3 is TGTGCCAGCAAGCCAACCTCCTCTGGAAACACCATATATTTT. Its translation is CASKPTSSGNTIYF.

The chain is built from TRBV3-1 (or the pseudogene TRBV3-2) and TRBJ2-1; 12 bases are a match to TRBD2. V was pared by 4 bases and J by 9 bases, with 7 bases of the junction left unmatched. This CDR3 has 15 residues. Per the germline V gene, CDR1 is LGHDT and CDR2 is YNNKEL (reference sequence). The CDR3 DNA sequence: TGTGCCAGCAGCCCTCTAGCGGGGGGGCCTAGTGAGCAGTTCTTC. Its protein is CASSPLAGGPSEQFF.

CDR3 residues: CASSITRTGVEETQYF. Written as DNA, the CDR3 is TGTGCCAGCAGCATAACCCGGACAGGGGTGGAAGAGACCCAGTACTTC. V gene TRBV11-3 combines with J gene TRBJ2-5; the match to TRBD1 covers 9 bases. The CDR3 runs 16 residues. Trimming cost V 5 bases and J 3 bases; bases outside gene matches: 10. Germline CDR1 SGHNT, CDR2 YENEEA.

The chain employs TRBV5-4 and TRBJ1-2, with a weak D call TRBD1 (6 bases). Per the germline V gene, CDR1 is SGHNT and CDR2 is YYREEE (reference sequence). The CDR3 is 13 amino acids. The V end was cut by 2 bases, the J end by 5 bases, with 10 bases between. As DNA, the CDR3 is TGTGCCAGCAGCTTCAACAGGGAGTATGGCTACACCTTC. Protein product: CASSFNREYGYTF.